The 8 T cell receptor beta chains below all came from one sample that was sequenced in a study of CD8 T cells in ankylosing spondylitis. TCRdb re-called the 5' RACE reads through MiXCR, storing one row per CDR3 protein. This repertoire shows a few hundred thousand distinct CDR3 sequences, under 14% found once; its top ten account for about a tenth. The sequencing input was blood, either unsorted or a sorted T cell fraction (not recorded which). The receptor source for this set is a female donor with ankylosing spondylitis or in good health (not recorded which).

The CDR3: CASSTNGDSSGRDTQHF. CDR3 bases: TGTGCCAGCAGCACCAACGGGGATAGTAGCGGGAGAGATACGCAGCATTTT. V gene TRBV28 combines with J gene TRBJ2-3; D remains ambiguous. The J call may be incorrect, as the DNA end agrees better with TRBJ1-5. The CDR3 extends over 17 amino acids. Germline lookup yields CDR1 MDHEN and CDR2 SYDVKM.

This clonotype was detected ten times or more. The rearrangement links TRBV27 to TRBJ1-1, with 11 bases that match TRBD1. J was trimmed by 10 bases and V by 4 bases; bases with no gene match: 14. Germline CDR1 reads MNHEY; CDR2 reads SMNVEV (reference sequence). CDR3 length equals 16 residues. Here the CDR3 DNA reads TGTGCCAGCAGTTCTGCAGTGGACAGGGGGCGAGAAGGAGCTTTCTTT. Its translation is CASSSAVDRGREGAFF.

The CDR3 sequence: CASRSPGDPPYEQYF. The CDR3 DNA is TGCGCCAGCAGATCCCCTGGGGACCCCCCCTACGAGCAGTACTTC. J is TRBJ2-7 and V is TRBV5-1; D assignment may be TRBD1 or TRBD2 (5 bases each). The V end lost 5 bases, the J end lost 2 bases, and 17 bases lay between the germline ends. The CDR3 totals 15 residues. Per the germline V gene, CDR1 is SGHRS and CDR2 is YFSETQ.

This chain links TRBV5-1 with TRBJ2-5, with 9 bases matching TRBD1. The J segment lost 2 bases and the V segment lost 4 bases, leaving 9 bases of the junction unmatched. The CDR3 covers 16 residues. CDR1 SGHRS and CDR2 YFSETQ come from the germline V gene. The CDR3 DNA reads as TGCGCCAGCAGCGAAACACAGGGGGCGAGGCAAGAGACCCAGTACTTC. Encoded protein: CASSETQGARQETQYF.

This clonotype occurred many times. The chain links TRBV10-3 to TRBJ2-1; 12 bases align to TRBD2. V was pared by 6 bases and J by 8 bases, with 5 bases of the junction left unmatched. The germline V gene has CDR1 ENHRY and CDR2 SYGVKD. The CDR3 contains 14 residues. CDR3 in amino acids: CAIRLLAGGDEQFF. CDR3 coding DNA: TGTGCCATCAGGCTACTAGCGGGGGGCGATGAGCAGTTCTTC.

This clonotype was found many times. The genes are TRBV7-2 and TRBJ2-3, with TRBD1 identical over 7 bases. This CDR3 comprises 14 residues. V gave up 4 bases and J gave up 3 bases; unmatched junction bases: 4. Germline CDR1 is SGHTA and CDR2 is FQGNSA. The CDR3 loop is CASSSQGQTDTQYF. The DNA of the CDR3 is TGTGCCAGCAGCTCACAGGGACAGACAGATACGCAGTATTTT.

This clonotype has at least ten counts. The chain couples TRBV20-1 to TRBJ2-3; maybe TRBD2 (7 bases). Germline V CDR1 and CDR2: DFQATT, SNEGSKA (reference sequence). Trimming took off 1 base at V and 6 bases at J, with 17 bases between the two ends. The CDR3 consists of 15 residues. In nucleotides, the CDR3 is TGCAGTGCTAGAGGTGCGCGGGGGCTCCACGATACGCAGTATTTT. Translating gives CSARGARGLHDTQYF.

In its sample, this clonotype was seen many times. The CDR3 DNA follows: TGCAGTGCTAGAAGGGCTAACACCGGGGAGCTGTTTTTT. Translation gives CSARRANTGELFF. The V gene is TRBV20-1, the J gene TRBJ2-2; D is undetermined. The CDR3 is 13 amino acids. Trimming took off 2 bases at V and 2 bases at J, with 6 bases between the two ends. From germline, CDR1 is DFQATT and CDR2 SNEGSKA (reference sequence).